This T cell receptor beta chain comes out of a study of blood T cell repertoires in COVID-19. Study at large: The study drew acute and convalescent COVID-19 samples from the United States, Italy and Spain.

Assay: immunoSEQ multiplex PCR; the TCRdb copy retains only in-frame clones and omits some. Of approximately 200,000 clones in the sample, approximately 84% are singletons; the top ten hold roughly 2.6%. Germline V CDR1 and CDR2: KGHSH, LQKENI. The CDR3 runs to 15 residues. Unmatched junction bases numbered 3, after V lost 0 bases and J lost 4 bases. The chain uses TRBV18 and TRBJ2-1, with 7 positions matching TRBD2. Sequencing input: peripheral blood. This receptor was obtained from a man aged 45 to 65 who had recovered from COVID-19. The CDR3 nucleotides are TGTGCCAGCTCACCACCAGCGGGAACGTACAATGAGCAGTTCTTC. It yields the protein CASSPPAGTYNEQFF.